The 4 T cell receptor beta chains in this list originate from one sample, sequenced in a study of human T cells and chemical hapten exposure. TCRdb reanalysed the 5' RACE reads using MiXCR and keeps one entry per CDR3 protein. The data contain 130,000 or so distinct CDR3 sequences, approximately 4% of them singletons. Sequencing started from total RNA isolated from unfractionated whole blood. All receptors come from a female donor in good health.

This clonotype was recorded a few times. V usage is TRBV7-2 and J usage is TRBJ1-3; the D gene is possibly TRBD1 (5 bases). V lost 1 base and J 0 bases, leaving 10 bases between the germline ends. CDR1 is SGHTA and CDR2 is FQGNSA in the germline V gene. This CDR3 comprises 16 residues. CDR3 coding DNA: TGTGCCAGCAGCTTAGGACAGTCGAGCTCTGGAAACACCATATATTTT. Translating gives CASSLGQSSSGNTIYF. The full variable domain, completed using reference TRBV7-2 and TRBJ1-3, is GAGVSQSPSNKVTEKGKDVELRCDPISGHTALYWYRQSLGQGLEFLIYFQGNSAPDKSGLPSDRFSAERTGGSVSTLTIQRTQQEDSAVYLCASSLGQSSSGNTIYFGEGSWLTVV.

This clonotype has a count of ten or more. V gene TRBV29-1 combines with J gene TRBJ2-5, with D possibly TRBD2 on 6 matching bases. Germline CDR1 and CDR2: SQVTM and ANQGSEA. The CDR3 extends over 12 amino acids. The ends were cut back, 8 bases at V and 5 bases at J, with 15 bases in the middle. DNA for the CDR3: TGCAGCCATACAGGAGGGGCGGAGACCCAGTACTTC. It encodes CSHTGGAETQYF.

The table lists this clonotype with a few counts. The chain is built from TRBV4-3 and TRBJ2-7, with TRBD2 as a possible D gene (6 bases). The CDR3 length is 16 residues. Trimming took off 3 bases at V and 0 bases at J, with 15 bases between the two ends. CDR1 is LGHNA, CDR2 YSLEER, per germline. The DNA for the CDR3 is TGCGCCAGCAGCCAGGGTACGGCGGGGTGCTCCTACGAGCAGTACTTC. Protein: CASSQGTAGCSYEQYF.

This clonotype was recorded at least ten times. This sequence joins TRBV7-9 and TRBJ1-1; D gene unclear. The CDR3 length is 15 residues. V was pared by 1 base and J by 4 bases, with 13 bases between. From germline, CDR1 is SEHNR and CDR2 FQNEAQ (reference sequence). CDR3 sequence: CASSLGSWAGTEAFF. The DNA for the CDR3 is TGTGCCAGCAGCTTAGGGTCGTGGGCAGGCACTGAAGCTTTCTTT.